The 30 T cell receptor beta chains listed next were all sequenced from one sample in a study of early T cells in non-severe SARS-CoV-2 infection. MiXCR, run by TCRdb on the 5' RACE reads, gives a single entry per CDR3 protein. Of about 110,000 distinct CDR3 sequences in the sample, about 12% were seen once. The specimen was whole blood. The receptors originated from an adult who was a healthcare worker with PCR-confirmed SARS-CoV-2 infection or an uninfected control (not recorded which).

The rearrangement uses TRBV10-1 and TRBJ2-3, with D perhaps matching TRBD1 (5 bases). CDR1 WNHNN and CDR2 SYGVQD come from the germline V gene (reference sequence). This CDR3 has 16 residues. Trimming removed 0 bases at V and 5 bases at J, with 15 bases between. The CDR3 spells CASSESLAGNKDTQYF. DNA of the CDR3: TGCGCCAGCAGTGAGTCGTTGGCAGGGAATAAAGATACGCAGTATTTT.

Written as DNA, the CDR3 is TGTGCCAGCAGCTTTTCTAGCGGGATCAGGTTTGGTGAGCAGTTCTTC. The encoded protein is CASSFSSGIRFGEQFF. This sequence joins TRBV5-4 and TRBJ2-1; 9 bases align to TRBD2. The CDR3 is made up of 16 amino acids. From germline, CDR1 is SGHNT and CDR2 YYREEE (reference sequence). V was pared by 2 bases and J by 9 bases, with 12 bases of the junction left unmatched.

This clonotype was counted ten times or more. The V gene is TRBV10-3, the J gene TRBJ1-5; TRBD1 might be the D (5 bases). This CDR3 region has 15 residues. V was shortened by 3 bases and J by 7 bases, with 16 bases between the two germline ends. Germline-derived CDR1 and CDR2 are ENHRY and SYGVKD. In DNA, the CDR3 is TGTGCCATCAGTGATGGAGGGGAAAGGCGGCAGCCCCAGCATTTT. This sequence encodes CAISDGGERRQPQHF.

The chain is built from TRBV5-1 and TRBJ2-1; 10 nucleotides align to TRBD2. This CDR3 spans 15 amino acids. V gave up 0 bases and J gave up 5 bases; unmatched junction bases: 2. Looked up from germline, CDR1 is SGHRS and CDR2 is YFSETQ. The CDR3 region has the DNA TGCGCCAGCAGCTTGGTACTAGCGGGAAACAATGAGCAGTTCTTC. Its translation: CASSLVLAGNNEQFF.

The rearrangement uses TRBV20-1 and TRBJ2-2; 8 nucleotides align to TRBD1. Losses at the gene ends were 3 bases for V and 4 bases for J; bases not matched to a gene: 7. Germline lookup yields CDR1 DFQATT and CDR2 SNEGSKA (reference sequence). CDR3 length: 15 amino acids. This CDR3 is CSASRGQVFTGELFF. In DNA, the CDR3 is TGCAGTGCTAGCAGGGGACAGGTCTTCACCGGGGAGCTGTTTTTT.

The J gene is TRBJ1-1, the V gene TRBV29-1, with D possibly TRBD1 on 6 matching bases. Between the trimmed V and J ends, which lost 4 bases and 5 bases, there was a span of 8 bases. The CDR3 has 11 residues. Germline CDR1 SQVTM, CDR2 ANQGSEA. The CDR3 DNA follows: TGCAGCGTTGGCAGGGGTACTGAAGCTTTCTTT. Residues: CSVGRGTEAFF.

This clonotype was seen many times. V gene TRBV4-2 combines with J gene TRBJ2-5, with 7 bases identical to TRBD2. Per germline, CDR1 LGHNA and CDR2 YNFKEQ. The CDR3 is 16 residues long. After removal of 4 bases from V and 2 bases from J, the junction contained 10 bases not matched to a gene. The CDR3 sequence is CASSRGLLAPQETQYF. CDR3 nucleotides: TGTGCCAGCAGCCGGGGCCTACTAGCGCCACAAGAGACCCAGTACTTC.

V and J are TRBV7-9 and TRBJ2-1, with unresolved D. This CDR3 spans 10 amino acids. The V end lost 7 bases, the J end lost 8 bases, and 6 bases lay between the germline ends. Per the germline V gene, CDR1 is SEHNR and CDR2 is FQNEAQ (reference sequence). CDR3 loop: CASNWDEQFF. DNA for the CDR3: TGTGCCAGCAATTGGGATGAGCAGTTCTTC.

This clonotype was seen at least ten times. The chain combines TRBV6-5 with TRBJ1-6, with TRBD1 identical over 8 bases. The V and J ends lost 1 base and 1 base, in that order; junction bases with no gene match: 6. The CDR3 consists of 18 residues. Germline V gene data show CDR1 as MNHEY and CDR2 as SVGAGI. The CDR3 loop is CASSYLFRGLSYNSPLHF. In nucleotides, the CDR3 is TGTGCCAGCAGTTACTTGTTCAGGGGGCTGTCCTATAATTCACCCCTCCACTTT.

This clonotype was counted at least ten times. The DNA for the CDR3 is TGTGCCAGCAGCTTAGGGACTAGACCCGGGGAGCTGTTTTTT. Translated: CASSLGTRPGELFF. This sequence joins TRBV11-2 and TRBJ2-2, with 7 bases identical to TRBD2. CDR3 length: 14 amino acids. Germline CDR1 SGHAT, CDR2 FQNNGV. V shed 1 base and J 6 bases; nucleotides not matched to a gene: 2. Using reference TRBV11-2 and TRBJ2-2 for the parts outside the CDR3, the full variable domain is EAGVAQSPRYKIIEKRQSVAFWCNPISGHATLYWYQQILGQGPKLLIQFQNNGVVDDSQLPKDRFSAERLKGVDSTLKIQPAKLEDSAVYLCASSLGTRPGELFFGEGSRLTVL.

The CDR3 region has the DNA TGTGCCAGTTACACCGGGACAGGGAAGACCGGGGAGCTGTTTTTT. Translating it yields CASYTGTGKTGELFF. The J gene is TRBJ2-2, the V gene TRBV28; TRBD1 matches 9 bases. This CDR3 comprises 15 residues. Germline V CDR1 and CDR2: MDHEN, SYDVKM. Trimming removed 9 bases from V and 5 bases from J; junction bases left unmatched: 10.

This clonotype has more than one count but fewer than ten. The chain combines TRBV6-5 with TRBJ2-7; TRBD1 aligns across 7 bases. CDR3 length: 17 amino acids. Looked up from germline, CDR1 is MNHEY and CDR2 is SVGAGI. Losses at the gene ends were 5 bases for V and 4 bases for J; bases not matched to a gene: 17. CDR3 nucleotide sequence: TGTGCCAGCAGTACGCGGCCGGGTGAACAGGGGCGATACGAGCAGTACTTC. Translation: CASSTRPGEQGRYEQYF.

This clonotype has just a few counts. The chain carries TRBV29-1 and TRBJ1-1; D is uncertain. Trimming cost V 3 bases and J 1 base, with 6 bases left between them. The germline CDR1 and CDR2 sequences are SQVTM and ANQGSEA. This CDR3 spans 12 amino acids. In DNA, the CDR3 is TGCAGCGTTGACAGACCGAACACTGAAGCTTTCTTT. Its protein is CSVDRPNTEAFF.

The chain employs TRBV6-5 and TRBJ1-3; D may be TRBD1 (5 bases). Germline assignment: CDR1 MNHEY and CDR2 SVGAGI. V was clipped by 6 bases and J by 2 bases, with 11 bases between them. The CDR3 spans 14 residues. DNA for the CDR3: TGTGCCAGCAGAACGACAGTGCCTGGAAACACCATATATTTT. It specifies CASRTTVPGNTIYF.

This chain joins TRBV18 and TRBJ1-1, with 8 nucleotides matching TRBD1. The length of the CDR3 is 14 residues. Trimming took 3 bases from V and 11 from J; bases not matched to a gene: 11. CDR1 is KGHSH, CDR2 LQKENI, per germline. CDR3: CASSPRGQGVSAFF. The CDR3 nucleotides are TGTGCCAGCTCACCCCGAGGACAGGGCGTTTCGGCTTTCTTT.

This clonotype was detected a few times. This rearrangement joins TRBV11-3 to TRBJ2-6; D is undetermined. V shed 3 bases and J shed 1 base, with 7 bases lying between them. Germline V gene sequence: CDR1 SGHNT, CDR2 YENEEA. The CDR3 extends over 15 amino acids. DNA of the CDR3: TGTGCCAGCAGCTTCCAGGTGTCTGGGGCCAACGTCCTGACTTTC. Translated, it gives CASSFQVSGANVLTF.

Ten or more counts support this clonotype. The chain uses TRBV6-6 and TRBJ1-2, with D hard to call. With 2 bases removed from V and 8 bases from J, the gap between germline ends came to 9 bases. The CDR3 is 12 amino acids. Germline V lookup: CDR1 MNHNY, CDR2 SVGAGI (reference sequence). The CDR3 protein is CASSYEGFGYTF. CDR3 coding DNA: TGTGCCAGCAGTTACGAAGGGTTCGGCTACACCTTC.

This rearrangement joins TRBV7-9 to TRBJ2-1; D perhaps matches TRBD2 (5 bases). Germline values: CDR1 SEHNR, CDR2 FQNEAQ (reference sequence). The CDR3 is 14 residues long. V was clipped by 2 bases and J by 2 bases, with 7 bases between them. The CDR3 coding sequence is TGTGCCAGCAGCTTATCGCGGGCCTACAATGAGCAGTTCTTC. It encodes CASSLSRAYNEQFF.

The V gene is TRBV5-4, the J gene TRBJ2-7; no reliable D call. The germline CDR1 and CDR2 sequences are SGHNT and YYREEE (reference sequence). The CDR3 spans 14 residues. Trimming took 0 bases from V and 2 from J, leaving 9 bases between them. CDR3 amino acids: CASSLGERTYEQYF. CDR3 DNA: TGTGCCAGCAGCTTGGGAGAGAGAACCTACGAGCAGTACTTC.

This rearrangement joins TRBV15 to TRBJ1-5; D call uncertain. Germline CDR1 and CDR2: LNHNV and YYDKDF (reference sequence). V was pared by 3 bases and J by 0 bases, with 24 bases between. The CDR3 spans 20 residues. CDR3 in amino acids: CATSSSFAATRAYSNQPQHF. Here the CDR3 DNA reads TGTGCCACCAGCAGTTCCTTTGCAGCAACCCGTGCTTATAGCAATCAGCCCCAGCATTTT.

This clonotype was detected a few times. The chain links TRBV4-1 to TRBJ2-1; 9 positions match TRBD2. The germline CDR1 and CDR2 sequences are MGHRA and YSYEKL. Trimming cost V 4 bases and J 7 bases; bases outside gene matches: 8. The CDR3 contains 15 residues. The CDR3 reads CASSPLGLARNEQFF. CDR3 DNA sequence: TGCGCCAGCAGCCCTTTAGGACTAGCGAGAAATGAGCAGTTCTTC.

This chain uses TRBV5-1 with TRBJ2-1; 10 bases are shared with TRBD2. Germline V gene lookup returns CDR1 SGHRS and CDR2 YFSETQ. CDR3 length: 17 residues. V lost 0 bases and J lost 4; bases outside the gene matches: 7. The CDR3 spells CASSLDLAGVGYNEQFF. Written as DNA, the CDR3 is TGCGCCAGCAGCTTGGATCTAGCGGGAGTGGGTTACAATGAGCAGTTCTTC. Looking up the rest from reference TRBV5-1 and TRBJ2-1 gives the full variable domain: KAGVTQTPRYLIKTRGQQVTLSCSPISGHRSVSWYQQTPGQGLQFLFEYFSETQRNKGNFPGRFSGRQFSNSRSEMNVSTLELGDSALYLCASSLDLAGVGYNEQFFGPGTRLTVL.

The CDR3 region has the DNA TGCGCCAGCAGCCATCGCGGACTAGCCTTGAACAATGAGCAGTTCTTC. Translated, it gives CASSHRGLALNNEQFF. The chain links TRBV4-1 to TRBJ2-1; 8 positions agree with TRBD2. CDR1 is MGHRA and CDR2 is YSYEKL in the germline V gene. J was trimmed by 5 bases and V by 3 bases; bases with no gene match: 9. The CDR3 loop spans 16 amino acids.

In its sample, this clonotype was seen a few times. The rearrangement uses TRBV7-3 and TRBJ2-3; 7 positions agree with TRBD2. V lost 5 bases and J lost 3; bases outside the gene matches: 11. The CDR3 is 16 residues long. In germline, CDR1 is SGHTA, CDR2 FQGTGA. In DNA form, the CDR3 reads TGTGCCAGCAGCAAGACTAGCCCTGAGAGAACAGATACGCAGTATTTT. The encoded protein is CASSKTSPERTDTQYF.

This clonotype was observed a handful of times. The rearrangement joins TRBV7-9 to TRBJ2-2; the D gene is possibly TRBD2 (5 bases). CDR1 and CDR2 (germline): SEHNR, FQNEAQ (reference sequence). CDR3 length: 17 residues. V lost 6 bases and J lost 1, with 18 bases in between. The CDR3 sequence is CASRDGGLRGNTGELFF. DNA for the CDR3: TGTGCCAGCAGAGACGGCGGGCTACGGGGGAACACCGGGGAGCTGTTTTTT.

J is TRBJ2-1 and V is TRBV29-1; 15 nucleotides agree with TRBD2. The V gene end was trimmed by 4 bases and the J gene end by 2 bases; junction bases not matched to a gene: 0. Germline CDR1 and CDR2: SQVTM and ANQGSEA. The CDR3 sequence is 15 residues long. The CDR3 DNA is TGCAGCGTTGGGACTAGCGGGAGGGCCTACAATGAGCAGTTCTTC. As protein: CSVGTSGRAYNEQFF.

This clonotype was observed a few times. V gene TRBV20-1 combines with J gene TRBJ2-3; D is uncertain. Germline CDR1 and CDR2: DFQATT and SNEGSKA (reference sequence). Trimming pared 5 bases from V and 2 bases from J, leaving 11 bases between. The CDR3 extends over 13 amino acids. The CDR3 DNA reads as TGCAGTGCTGAACTCGGAACCACAGATACGCAGTATTTT. Its translation is CSAELGTTDTQYF.

This clonotype was counted between two and nine times. One end of the junction fails to match germline, which may point to a read error. The chain employs TRBV29-1 and TRBJ2-2; TRBD1 aligns across 10 bases. The CDR3 sequence is 14 residues long. Germline CDR1 SQVTM, CDR2 ANQGSEA. The DNA for the CDR3 is TGCAGCGTTCGGGACAGGGGTCTCACCGGGCAGCTGTTTTTT. It codes for CSVRDRGLTGQLFF.

This clonotype was picked up a small number of times. The genes are TRBV20-1 and TRBJ2-3; 7 bases fit TRBD2. Germline lookup yields CDR1 DFQATT and CDR2 SNEGSKA (reference sequence). The V and J ends lost 5 bases and 3 bases, in that order; junction bases with no gene match: 5. The CDR3 length is 13 residues. The CDR3 spells CSAERGGTDTQYF. For the CDR3, the DNA is TGCAGTGCTGAAAGGGGAGGGACAGATACGCAGTATTTT.

The rearrangement joins TRBV7-9 to TRBJ2-3, with TRBD2 identical over 10 bases. The germline CDR1 and CDR2 sequences are SEHNR and FQNEAQ (reference sequence). The CDR3 length is 22 residues. V was clipped by 4 bases and J by 0 bases; unmatched bases: 22. CDR3 in DNA: TGTGCCAGCAGCTCTCAGACTGGCGGAGCGGCTAGCGGGGGCCCTAGCACAGATACGCAGTATTTT. Amino acids: CASSSQTGGAASGGPSTDTQYF.